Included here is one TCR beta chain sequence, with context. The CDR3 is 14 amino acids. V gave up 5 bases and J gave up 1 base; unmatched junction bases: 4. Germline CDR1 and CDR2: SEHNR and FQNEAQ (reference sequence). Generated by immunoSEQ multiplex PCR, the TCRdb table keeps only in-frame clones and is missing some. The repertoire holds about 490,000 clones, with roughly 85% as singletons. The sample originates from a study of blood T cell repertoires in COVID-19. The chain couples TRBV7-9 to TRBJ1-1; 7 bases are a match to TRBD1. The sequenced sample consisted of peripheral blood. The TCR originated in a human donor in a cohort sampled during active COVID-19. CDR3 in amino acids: CASSVGTENTEAFF. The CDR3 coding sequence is TGTGCCAGCAGCGTGGGGACAGAGAACACTGAAGCTTTCTTT.